The 27 T cell receptor beta chains below all came from one sample that was sequenced in a study of shared clonotypes between healthy human individuals. Using immunoSEQ multiplex PCR, the repertoire was profiled, and TCRdb retains in-frame clones only, with some absent. Of hundreds of thousands of clones listed, around 78% are singletons. The specimen sequenced was memory CD4+ T cells sorted from blood. Regarding subset: CD45RA-negative fraction. Receptor source: a young woman in good health.

The chain employs TRBV28 and TRBJ2-5; 9 bases align to TRBD1. The CDR3 consists of 15 residues. The V gene's germline CDR1 is MDHEN and CDR2 SYDVKM. With 2 bases clipped from V and 4 bases from J, the junction kept 5 bases outside the gene matches. This chain's CDR3 is CASSLLGTGSETQYF. Here the CDR3 DNA reads TGTGCCAGCAGTTTACTCGGGACAGGGTCAGAGACCCAGTACTTC. Combining the CDR3 with reference TRBV28 and TRBJ2-5 gives the whole variable domain DVKVTQSSRYLVKRTGEKVFLECVQDMDHENMFWYRQDPGLGLRLIYFSYDVKMKEKGDIPEGYSVSREKKERFSLILESASTNQTSMYLCASSLLGTGSETQYFGPGTRLLVL.

This clone was observed many times. The rearrangement joins TRBV7-9 to TRBJ2-5, with 8 bases aligning to TRBD1. Germline CDR1 is SEHNR and CDR2 is FQNEAQ (reference sequence). J lost 5 bases, V lost 4 bases, and 6 bases had no gene match. This CDR3 region has 14 residues. CDR3 DNA sequence: TGTGCCAGCAGCTCCCGGACAGGGTTCGAGACCCAGTACTTC. Translation: CASSSRTGFETQYF.

The chain couples TRBV28 to TRBJ1-5, with D perhaps matching TRBD1 (6 bases). Trimming removed 6 bases at V and 0 bases at J, with 21 bases between. The CDR3 covers 18 residues. The germline V gene has CDR1 MDHEN and CDR2 SYDVKM. CDR3 sequence reads: CASRSPLRDIISNQPQHF. In nucleotides, the CDR3 is TGTGCCAGCAGATCCCCTCTCCGGGACATTATTAGCAATCAGCCCCAGCATTTT.

The chain recombines TRBV7-3 with TRBJ2-3; TRBD2 matches at 9 bases. Unmatched junction bases numbered 8, after V lost 5 bases and J lost 5 bases. The germline gives CDR1 SGHTA, CDR2 FQGTGA. This CDR3 region has 15 residues. The CDR3 sequence: CASSQLAGFVDTQYF. The CDR3 nucleotides are TGTGCCAGCAGCCAACTAGCGGGCTTCGTAGATACGCAGTATTTT.

The J gene is TRBJ2-1, the V gene TRBV5-5; 10 nucleotides align to TRBD2. CDR1 is SGHKS, CDR2 YYEKEE, per germline (reference sequence). The CDR3 loop spans 18 amino acids. Germline trimming cut 0 bases from V and 8 bases from J; bases unmatched to any gene: 14. CDR3 in DNA: TGTGCCAGCAGCTTGGCGGCGGGCAGCGGGAGGGCCGGGGATGAGCAGTTCTTC. Translating gives CASSLAAGSGRAGDEQFF.

Remarks on this clone: This may arise from a read error, as a much more abundant clone is one base away. This rearrangement joins TRBV9 to TRBJ2-1; TRBD2 agrees at 11 bases. This CDR3 is 15 amino acids long. From germline, CDR1 is SGDLS and CDR2 YYNGEE. V shed 4 bases and J 4 bases; nucleotides not matched to a gene: 4. The CDR3 here is CASSPGLADYNEQFF. Written as DNA, the CDR3 is TGTGCCAGCAGCCCGGGACTAGCGGATTACAATGAGCAGTTCTTC.

The rearrangement links TRBV5-1 to TRBJ2-1; a possible D gene is TRBD2 (6 bases). CDR1 SGHRS and CDR2 YFSETQ come from the germline V gene. This CDR3 has 13 amino acids. Trimming removed 4 bases at V and 9 bases at J, with 14 bases between. CDR3: CASSRDFQGEQFF. As DNA, the CDR3 is TGCGCCAGCAGCAGGGACTTTCAGGGTGAGCAGTTCTTC.

This chain uses TRBV28 with TRBJ1-5, with D maybe TRBD1 (5 bases). Trimming left V 8 bases short and J 6 bases short, with 20 bases between. CDR3 length: 15 residues. The germline V gene has CDR1 MDHEN and CDR2 SYDVKM. CDR3 loop: CASQGPQGWGQPQHF. The DNA of the CDR3 is TGTGCCAGCCAAGGACCTCAGGGATGGGGTCAGCCCCAGCATTTT.

The chain has TRBV19 and TRBJ2-1; 7 nucleotides match TRBD1. The CDR3 runs 12 residues. J was trimmed by 9 bases and V by 4 bases; bases with no gene match: 3. Germline assignment: CDR1 LNHDA and CDR2 SQIVND (reference sequence). The CDR3: CASSRRQGEQFF. The CDR3 DNA sequence: TGTGCCAGTAGTAGAAGACAGGGTGAGCAGTTCTTC.

This sequence joins TRBV4-2 and TRBJ2-3; D not resolved. This CDR3 comprises 15 residues. The germline V and J ends were trimmed by 4 bases and 6 bases, with 17 bases remaining between them. Looked up from germline, CDR1 is LGHNA and CDR2 is YNFKEQ. Written as DNA, the CDR3 is TGTGCCAGCAGCCCCCACACATCCCAAGAGGATACGCAGTATTTT. Encoded protein: CASSPHTSQEDTQYF.

Written as DNA, the CDR3 is TGTGCCTGGAGTGTACACAACGATCAGCCCCAGCATTTT. Amino acid sequence: CAWSVHNDQPQHF. This chain links TRBV30 with TRBJ1-5; D is uncertain. Trimming took off 0 bases at V and 5 bases at J, with 8 bases between the two ends. The germline gives CDR1 GTSNPN, CDR2 SVGIG (reference sequence). CDR3 length equals 13 residues.

This chain uses TRBV5-8 with TRBJ1-2; no clear D. Trimming left V 3 bases short and J 14 bases short, with 29 bases between. This CDR3 comprises 16 residues. Germline V gene data show CDR1 as SGHTS and CDR2 as YDEGEE. CDR3 sequence: CASSSQTISGYLACTF. As DNA, the CDR3 is TGTGCCAGCAGCTCGCAAACAATCTCCGGGTATCTAGCATGTACCTTC. The full variable domain, in which reference TRBV5-8 and TRBJ1-2 provide the parts outside the CDR3, is EAGVTQSPTHLIKTRGQQATLRCSPISGHTSVYWYQQALGLGLQFLLWYDEGEERNRGNFPPRFSGRQFPNYSSELNVNALELEDSALYLCASSSQTISGYLACTFGSGTRLTVV.

This clone was found a few times. This chain uses TRBV4-1 with TRBJ2-5; D uncertain. The germline V and J ends were trimmed by 2 bases and 11 bases, with 18 bases remaining between them. The CDR3 length is 14 residues. Looked up from germline, CDR1 is MGHRA and CDR2 is YSYEKL. CDR3 amino acids: CASSQPTDGPGQYF. The CDR3, as DNA: TGCGCCAGCAGCCAACCGACGGACGGCCCAGGTCAGTACTTC.

This chain uses TRBV7-6 with TRBJ2-2; a weak D match, TRBD1 (6 bases). From germline, CDR1 is SGHVS and CDR2 FNYEAQ. This CDR3 spans 17 amino acids. Trimming removed 2 bases from V and 2 bases from J, with 15 bases in between. The CDR3 nucleotides are TGTGCCAGCAGCTTAAGGGCGACAGGCGTTAACACCGGGGAGCTGTTTTTT. Residues: CASSLRATGVNTGELFF.

This chain joins TRBV7-8 and TRBJ2-5, with 8 bases identical to TRBD2. Losses at the gene ends were 5 bases for V and 6 bases for J; bases not matched to a gene: 14. The CDR3 runs 16 residues. Germline CDR1 SGHVS, CDR2 FQNEAQ. CDR3 amino acids: CASSPREGGSSKTQYF. The CDR3 DNA follows: TGTGCCAGCAGCCCCCGGGAGGGCGGGAGCTCTAAGACCCAGTACTTC.

The rearrangement joins TRBV28 to TRBJ2-7; 13 bases align to TRBD2. Trimming took 1 base from V and 3 from J; bases not matched to a gene: 6. The CDR3 spans 17 residues. From germline, CDR1 is MDHEN and CDR2 SYDVKM. CDR3 sequence reads: CASSLFPGLAGRYEQYF. CDR3 in DNA: TGTGCCAGCAGTTTATTCCCGGGACTAGCGGGACGCTACGAGCAGTACTTC.

J is TRBJ2-2 and V is TRBV11-2; TRBD2 aligns across 11 bases. The CDR3 sequence is 16 residues long. The junction had 7 bases not matched to a gene; V was cut back by 5 bases and J by 5 bases. The germline CDR1 and CDR2 sequences are SGHAT and FQNNGV. CDR3 nucleotide sequence: TGTGCCAGCAGCCCCAGACTAGCGGGAAGGACCGGGGAGCTGTTTTTT. Protein product: CASSPRLAGRTGELFF.

This clone has only one observation. This chain connects TRBV28 to TRBJ1-5; possibly TRBD1 for D (5 bases). CDR3 length: 15 amino acids. CDR1 MDHEN and CDR2 SYDVKM come from the germline V gene. V lost 3 bases and J 7 bases, leaving 16 bases between the germline ends. DNA for the CDR3: TGTGCCAGCAGTTTTGGTGGGCAGGGACGGCAGCCCCAGCATTTT. It yields the protein CASSFGGQGRQPQHF.

The rearrangement links TRBV4-1 to TRBJ2-3; 9 bases are a match to TRBD1. The V and J ends lost 0 bases and 5 bases, in that order; junction bases with no gene match: 6. The CDR3 is 16 residues long. Germline V CDR1 and CDR2: MGHRA, YSYEKL. The CDR3 DNA sequence: TGCGCCAGCAGCCAAGATCCGGGACAGGGACGAGATACGCAGTATTTT. Residues: CASSQDPGQGRDTQYF.

The V and J genes are TRBV15 and TRBJ2-7; weak D call: TRBD2 (5 bases). The germline gives CDR1 LNHNV, CDR2 YYDKDF (reference sequence). The V gene lost 6 bases and the J gene lost 5 bases, with 17 bases spanning the gap. This CDR3 has 14 amino acids. The DNA for the CDR3 is TGTGCCACCAGGGACTCCATTGGACGGGACGAGCAGTACTTC. Its protein is CATRDSIGRDEQYF. The full variable domain, completed using reference TRBV15 and TRBJ2-7, is DAMVIQNPRYQVTQFGKPVTLSCSQTLNHNVMYWYQQKSSQAPKLLFHYYDKDFNNEADTPDNFQSRRPNTSFCFLDIRSPGLGDTAMYLCATRDSIGRDEQYFGPGTRLTVT.

The sample holds a few counts of this clone. The chain has TRBV27 and TRBJ2-5, with TRBD1 matching 7 bases. The CDR3 is made up of 18 amino acids. Trimming took 4 bases from V and 5 from J; bases not matched to a gene: 19. Per germline, CDR1 MNHEY and CDR2 SMNVEV (reference sequence). The CDR3 coding sequence is TGTGCCAGCAGTTCCACCCCACAAGACAGGGATGTAGGGGAGACCCAGTACTTC. It codes for CASSSTPQDRDVGETQYF.

This clone was seen a handful of times. The V call is TRBV6-5, the J call TRBJ2-7; D is uncertain. CDR1 MNHEY and CDR2 SVGAGI come from the germline V gene. The germline V and J ends were trimmed by 4 bases and 2 bases, with 12 bases remaining between them. The CDR3 totals 14 residues. DNA of the CDR3: TGTGCCAGCAGTTTCAGTGGTTCTGCCTACGAGCAGTACTTC. Translating it yields CASSFSGSAYEQYF.

The V gene is TRBV28, the J gene TRBJ1-2, with 10 bases matching TRBD1. The ends lost 6 bases at V and 7 bases at J; junction bases unmatched: 8. Germline loops: CDR1 MDHEN, CDR2 SYDVKM. The CDR3 has 14 residues. CDR3 DNA sequence: TGTGCCAGCAGCGGCGGTGGGGACAGGGGTGGCTACACCTTC. Translated: CASSGGGDRGGYTF.

The V and J genes are TRBV6-1 and TRBJ1-2; a weak D match, TRBD1 (6 bases). The V end was cut by 2 bases, the J end by 0 bases, with 10 bases between. CDR3 length: 15 residues. Germline loops: CDR1 MNHNS, CDR2 SASEGT. The CDR3 protein is CASSEKGGTNYGYTF. The CDR3 nucleotides read TGTGCCAGCAGTGAAAAGGGGGGAACTAACTATGGCTACACCTTC.

V and J are TRBV9 and TRBJ2-5; TRBD2 agrees at 8 bases. The length of the CDR3 is 15 residues. The J segment lost 4 bases and the V segment lost 4 bases, leaving 9 bases of the junction unmatched. The germline V gene has CDR1 SGDLS and CDR2 YYNGEE. CDR3 sequence: CASSRSGGDPETQYF. The CDR3 nucleotides are TGTGCCAGCAGCCGCTCCGGGGGGGATCCAGAGACCCAGTACTTC.

The chain carries TRBV10-3 and TRBJ1-2; 8 nucleotides line up with TRBD1. Germline V gene data show CDR1 as ENHRY and CDR2 as SYGVKD. The CDR3 loop spans 15 amino acids. Unmatched junction bases numbered 12, after V lost 6 bases and J lost 6 bases. CDR3 in amino acids: CAIRDDGQGRDGYTF. The CDR3 region has the DNA TGTGCCATCAGAGACGACGGACAGGGAAGGGATGGCTACACCTTC.

The chain recombines TRBV9 with TRBJ2-3; D possibly corresponds to TRBD2 (6 bases). CDR3 length: 14 amino acids. CDR1 is SGDLS and CDR2 is YYNGEE in the germline V gene. V was clipped by 5 bases and J by 0 bases, with 10 bases between them. The CDR3 nucleotides read TGTGCCAGCAGGAGGGAGGTTAGCACAGATACGCAGTATTTT. This sequence encodes CASRREVSTDTQYF.